These 3 T cell receptor beta chains originate from one sample sequenced in a study of cytomegalovirus exposure and HLA in healthy donors. The study ran its PCR with 60 Vbeta and 13 Jbeta primers. Measured with immunoSEQ multiplex PCR; TCRdb has only the in-frame clones, and not every one. The data show more than 90,000 clones, 79% seen once. Sequenced input: PBMCs. The receptors come from a young woman in good health and CMV-seropositive.

Turning to this clone: At one end the junction does not follow the germline gene, possibly because of a read error. V usage is TRBV5-1 and J usage is TRBJ2-7, with 9 bases fitting TRBD1. Per germline, CDR1 SGHRS and CDR2 YFSETQ. The length of the CDR3 is 17 residues. CDR3 coding DNA: TGCGCCAGCAGCTTGTGGCCTGGAGGACAGGGGTCCTTCGAGCAGTACTTC. It codes for CASSLWPGGQGSFEQYF.

This chain connects TRBV19 to TRBJ1-1, with no clear D. Between the trimmed V and J ends, which lost 5 bases and 1 base, there was a span of 11 bases. CDR1 and CDR2 (germline): LNHDA, SQIVND (reference sequence). The CDR3 contains 14 residues. The CDR3 DNA sequence: TGTGCCAGTAGTTTTCGGGATGGGAACACTGAAGCTTTCTTT. It encodes CASSFRDGNTEAFF.

The chain links TRBV7-9 to TRBJ1-1; TRBD1 agrees at 10 bases. CDR1 and CDR2 from the germline V gene are SEHNR and FQNEAQ (reference sequence). CDR3 length: 16 amino acids. V dropped 4 bases and J dropped 4; count of bases not matched to a gene: 9. CDR3 loop: CASSSGQGGLFTEAFF. The CDR3 nucleotides are TGTGCCAGCAGCTCCGGACAGGGGGGATTGTTCACTGAAGCTTTCTTT.